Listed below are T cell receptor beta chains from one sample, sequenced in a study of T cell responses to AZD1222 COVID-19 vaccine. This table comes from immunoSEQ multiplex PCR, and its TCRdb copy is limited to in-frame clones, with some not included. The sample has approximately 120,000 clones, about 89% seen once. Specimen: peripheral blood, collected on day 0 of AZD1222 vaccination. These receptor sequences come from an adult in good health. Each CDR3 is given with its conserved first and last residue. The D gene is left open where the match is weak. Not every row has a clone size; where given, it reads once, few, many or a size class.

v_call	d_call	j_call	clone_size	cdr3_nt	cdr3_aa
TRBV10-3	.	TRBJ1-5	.	TGTGCCAGTTCCAGGGAATTCAGCAATCAGCCCCAGCATTTT	CASSREFSNQPQHF
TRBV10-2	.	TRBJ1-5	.	TGCGCCAGCAGTGATCAAGGCAATCAGCCCCAGCATTTT	CASSDQGNQPQHF
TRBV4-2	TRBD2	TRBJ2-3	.	TGTGCCAGCAGCCAAGATGTAAGGACTAGCGGACCCACAGATACGCAGTATTTT	CASSQDVRTSGPTDTQYF
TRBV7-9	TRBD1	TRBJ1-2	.	TGTGCCAGCAGCTTAGGAGACAGGGAGGAAGGCTACACCTTC	CASSLGDREEGYTF
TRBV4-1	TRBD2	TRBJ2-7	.	TGCGCCAGCAGCCATCAACTAGCGGTCCCCTACGAGCAGTACTTC	CASSHQLAVPYEQYF
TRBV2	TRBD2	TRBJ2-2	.	TGTGCCAGCACCCCCGGTGGGGCGGGAGGAAGGACCGGGGAGCTGTTTTTT	CASTPGGAGGRTGELFF
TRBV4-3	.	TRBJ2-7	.	TGCGCCAGCAGCCAAGATCTAGGGGACTACGAGCAGTACTTC	CASSQDLGDYEQYF
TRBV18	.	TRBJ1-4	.	TGTGCCAGCTCACTAGGACCGGGTGGCGAAAAACTGTTTTTT	CASSLGPGGEKLFF
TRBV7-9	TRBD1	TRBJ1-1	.	TGTGCCAGCAGCTCGCAGGGGGCGGTCACTGAAGCTTTCTTT	CASSSQGAVTEAFF
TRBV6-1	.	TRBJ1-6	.	TGTGCCAGCAGTGAGTTTGTGGGGTCCTATAATTCACCCCTCCACTTT	CASSEFVGSYNSPLHF
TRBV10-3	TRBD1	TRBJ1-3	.	TGTGCCATCAGGGAAGGGGGCTTCTCTGGAAACACCATATATTTT	CAIREGGFSGNTIYF
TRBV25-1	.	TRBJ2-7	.	TGTGCCAGCAGTGAAGGAAATGGTAGGGGGAGATCCTACGAGCAGTACTTC	CASSEGNGRGRSYEQYF
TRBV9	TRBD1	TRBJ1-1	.	TGTGCCAGCAGCGCCGACAGGGGAGTCTGGAACACTGAAGCTTTCTTT	CASSADRGVWNTEAFF
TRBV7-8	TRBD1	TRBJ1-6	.	TGTGCCAGCAGCGTGGACAGGGGGCCCCTCCACTTT	CASSVDRGPLHF
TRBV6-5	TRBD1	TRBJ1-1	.	TGTGCCAGCAGTTACTCCGTAGGACAGGGTGGGACTGAAGCTTTCTTT	CASSYSVGQGGTEAFF
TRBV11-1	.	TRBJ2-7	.	TGTGCCAGCAGCCCCCATACCGGAGCCTACGAGCAGTACTTC	CASSPHTGAYEQYF
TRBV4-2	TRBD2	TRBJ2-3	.	TGTGCCAGCAGCCAAGAATCTCCAGCGGGGGGGAGAGATACGCAGTATTTT	CASSQESPAGGRDTQYF
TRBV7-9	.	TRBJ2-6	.	TGTGCCAGCAGTCCTAGACCCTCTGGGGCCAACGTCCTGACTTTC	CASSPRPSGANVLTF
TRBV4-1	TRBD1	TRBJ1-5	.	TGCGCCAGCAGCCAAGACCAGGGGGCACGGCAGCCCCAGCATTTT	CASSQDQGARQPQHF
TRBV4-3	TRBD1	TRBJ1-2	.	TGCGCCAGCAGCCAATTTACAGGGACAGGGGGCGCAAAGTATGGCTACACCTTC	CASSQFTGTGGAKYGYTF
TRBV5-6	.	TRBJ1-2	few	TGTGCCAGCAGCCCGGGCCGTTCCTTTAACTATGGCTACACCTTC	CASSPGRSFNYGYTF
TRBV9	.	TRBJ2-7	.	TGTGCCAGCAGCGTGGGGGGGCGGTTCTCCTACGAGCAGTACTTC	CASSVGGRFSYEQYF
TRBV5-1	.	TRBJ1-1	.	TGCGCCAGCAGCCCGACGGGGAACACTGAAGCTTTCTTT	CASSPTGNTEAFF
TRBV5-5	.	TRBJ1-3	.	TGTGCCAGCAGTCTTGGCGAGGGCCACTCTGGAAACACCATATATTTT	CASSLGEGHSGNTIYF
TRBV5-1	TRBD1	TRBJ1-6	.	TGCGCCAGCAGCTTGGCGACAGGGACGGCATCTAATTCACCCCTCCACTTT	CASSLATGTASNSPLHF
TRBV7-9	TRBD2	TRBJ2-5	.	TGTGTTATTTCACCGCGGGGGGAGGGAGAGACCCAGTACTTC	CVISPRGEGETQYF
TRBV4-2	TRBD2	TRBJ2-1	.	TGTGCCAGCAGCCAGCTTGCGACTAGCGCCGACAATGAGCAGTTCTTC	CASSQLATSADNEQFF
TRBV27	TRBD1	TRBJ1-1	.	TGTGCCAGCAGTTTAACAGGGGACACTGAAGCTTTCTTT	CASSLTGDTEAFF
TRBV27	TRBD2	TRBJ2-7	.	TGTGCCAGCAGTTTAGGGACTAGCGGGAGGTGGGAGCAGTACTTC	CASSLGTSGRWEQYF
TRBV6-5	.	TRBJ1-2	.	TGTGCCAGCAGTTATGACCGACAGGATGGCTACACCTTC	CASSYDRQDGYTF
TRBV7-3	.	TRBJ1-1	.	TGTGCCAGCAGCTTAACTGGTCAGGGAAGCACTGAAGCTTTCTTT	CASSLTGQGSTEAFF
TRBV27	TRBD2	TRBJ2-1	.	TGTGCCAGCAGTTGGACTAGCGGGAGTCGGAATGAGCAGTTCTTC	CASSWTSGSRNEQFF
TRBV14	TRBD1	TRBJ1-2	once	TGTGCCAGCAGCTGGACAGGGAGGCAGGGCTACACCTTC	CASSWTGRQGYTF
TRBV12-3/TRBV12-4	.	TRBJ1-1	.	TGTGCCAGCAGTTTAACGGGGAGCACTGAAGCTTTCTTT	CASSLTGSTEAFF
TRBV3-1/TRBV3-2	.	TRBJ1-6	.	TGTGCCAGCAGCCAAGCTGGTTCACCCCTCCACTTT	CASSQAGSPLHF
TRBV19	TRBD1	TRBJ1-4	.	TGTGCCAGCCGGGGACAGGCAACTAATGAAAAACTGTTTTTT	CASRGQATNEKLFF
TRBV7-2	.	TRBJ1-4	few	TGTGCCAGCAGCTTAAGACAGGCAACTAATGAAAAACTGTTTTTT	CASSLRQATNEKLFF
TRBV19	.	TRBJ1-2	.	TGTGCCAGTAGCGAAACCGGGGGCCCCCTGGGCTACACCTTC	CASSETGGPLGYTF
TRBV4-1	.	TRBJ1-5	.	TGCGCCAGCAGCCCGCGGCGGCCAGTCAATCAGCCCCAGCATTTT	CASSPRRPVNQPQHF
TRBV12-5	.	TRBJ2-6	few	TGTGCTAGTGGTGGCGACAGCAAGGCTGGGGCCAACGTCCTGACTTTC	CASGGDSKAGANVLTF